What follows is one TCR beta chain and its context. As yet, its antigen is unknown. Unique molecular identifiers featured in each of the TCR beta cDNA libraries. Input amounts of 1 to 10 million T cells were used. These gave approximately 500,000 cDNA molecules, so each molecule approximated one T cell. TCRdb itself ran the PCR reads through MiXCR, one entry per CDR3 protein. The sample lists roughly 400,000 distinct CDR3 sequences, 30% to 45% occurring once. The sample belongs to a study of post-analysis software for immune sequencing data. Overall study findings and caveats: Strong co-clustering by F measure was evident for samples that had been prepared in the same batch. Among a handful of TRBV segments more frequent in patients than controls were TRBV5-6, TRBV5-1 and TRBV20-1.

The CDR3 consists of 17 residues. Germline V lookup: CDR1 SGDLS, CDR2 YYNGEE. The V end was cut by 4 bases, the J end by 4 bases, with 20 bases between. V and J are TRBV9 and TRBJ1-4; perhaps TRBD1 as D (6 bases). Sequencing was carried out using blood. This receptor was obtained from a girl under 10 years old with multiple sclerosis. As DNA, the CDR3 is TGTGCCAGCAGCAGGAAGGAGGCAGGGGTCATTAATGAAAAACTGTTTTTT. Protein sequence: CASSRKEAGVINEKLFF.